The 16 T cell receptor beta chains below were found in one sample sequenced in a study of OX40 agonist ivuxolimab in advanced cancers. The method was immunoSEQ multiplex PCR; TCRdb's version includes in-frame clones alone and lacks a portion of them. The sample holds about 100,000 clones, roughly 90% seen once. The sequencing here drew on CD4+ or CD8+ T cells sorted from blood, taken in a trial of the OX40 agonist ivuxolimab. Receptors were obtained from an adult with an advanced solid tumor such as melanoma, head and neck, liver or kidney cancer.

This chain uses TRBV30 with TRBJ2-1; unclear D gene. The germline V gene encodes CDR1 GTSNPN and CDR2 SVGIG (reference sequence). The CDR3 totals 13 residues. V lost 2 bases and J lost 7, with 12 bases in between. This CDR3 is CAWSPAVWNEQFF. CDR3 nucleotide sequence: TGTGCCTGGAGTCCTGCTGTATGGAATGAGCAGTTCTTC.

This chain uses TRBV5-1 with TRBJ2-5, with a possible D match to TRBD2 (6 bases). The CDR3 loop spans 14 amino acids. CDR1 and CDR2 from the germline V gene are SGHRS and YFSETQ. With 4 bases removed from V and 3 bases from J, the gap between germline ends came to 13 bases. The chain's CDR3 is CASSPGREKETQYF. CDR3 coding DNA: TGCGCCAGCAGCCCAGGACGGGAGAAAGAGACCCAGTACTTC.

The chain combines TRBV6-5 with TRBJ2-5; D might be TRBD1 or TRBD2, each matching 5 bases. Trimming cost V 5 bases and J 6 bases, with 16 bases left between them. The CDR3 extends over 14 amino acids. The germline gives CDR1 MNHEY, CDR2 SVGAGI. CDR3 region: CASSPPGGGKTQYF. DNA of the CDR3: TGTGCCAGCAGTCCCCCGGGTGGGGGAAAGACCCAGTACTTC.

The genes are TRBV9 and TRBJ1-2; possibly TRBD1 for D (5 bases). This CDR3 spans 14 amino acids. The germline V and J ends were trimmed by 0 bases and 8 bases, with 14 bases remaining between them. The V gene's germline CDR1 is SGDLS and CDR2 YYNGEE. CDR3: CASSVGWTSGGYTF. In DNA, the CDR3 is TGTGCCAGCAGCGTAGGGTGGACATCAGGCGGCTACACCTTC.

V is TRBV4-2 and J is TRBJ2-1; possibly TRBD2 for D (6 bases). The CDR3 has 15 amino acids. The germline V gene has CDR1 LGHNA and CDR2 YNFKEQ. Trimming took off 1 base at V and 5 bases at J, with 12 bases between the two ends. CDR3 residues: CASSQGSRRDNEQFF. For the CDR3, the DNA is TGTGCCAGCAGCCAAGGGTCCAGGAGGGACAATGAGCAGTTCTTC.

This clone was detected only once. V usage is TRBV30 and J usage is TRBJ2-6, with D perhaps assigned TRBD1 or TRBD2 (5 bases each). Germline CDR1 and CDR2: GTSNPN and SVGIG (reference sequence). The CDR3 runs 18 residues. Trimming stripped 7 bases from V and 4 bases from J, with 26 bases between. CDR3: CASYFPTWGISGANVLTF. CDR3 sequence (DNA): TGTGCCTCCTATTTTCCTACATGGGGGATATCAGGGGCCAACGTCCTGACTTTC. Full variable domain (remainder filled in from reference TRBV30 and TRBJ2-6): SQTIHQWPATLVQPVGSPLSLECTVEGTSNPNLYWYRQAAGRGLQLLFYSVGIGQISSEVPQNLSASRPQDRQFILSSKKLLLSDSGFYLCASYFPTWGISGANVLTFGAGSRLTVL.

The chain is built from TRBV19 and TRBJ2-7; 8 bases line up with TRBD2. The CDR3 sequence is 14 residues long. The J segment lost 3 bases and the V segment lost 8 bases, leaving 9 bases of the junction unmatched. The germline CDR1 and CDR2 sequences are LNHDA and SQIVND (reference sequence). The CDR3 nucleotides read TGTGCCAGTTCTTGGGGAGCGGGAGACTACGAGCAGTACTTC. Protein: CASSWGAGDYEQYF.

The chain joins TRBV20-1 to TRBJ2-1; possibly TRBD2 for D (5 bases). Trimming took off 6 bases at V and 7 bases at J, with 7 bases between the two ends. From germline, CDR1 is DFQATT and CDR2 SNEGSKA (reference sequence). The CDR3 loop spans 10 amino acids. The CDR3 DNA reads as TGCAGTGCCCCGGGAAATGAGCAGTTCTTC. Amino acid sequence: CSAPGNEQFF.

The V gene is TRBV18, the J gene TRBJ2-3; a weak D match, TRBD2 (6 bases). The germline V and J ends were trimmed by 2 bases and 10 bases, with 10 bases remaining between them. Looked up from germline, CDR1 is KGHSH and CDR2 is LQKENI. This CDR3 has 12 residues. This chain's CDR3 is CASSPSREAQYF. The CDR3 DNA reads as TGTGCCAGCTCACCAAGTAGGGAGGCGCAGTATTTT.

The rearrangement links TRBV9 to TRBJ2-1; no clear D gene. CDR1 is SGDLS, CDR2 YYNGEE, per germline. V lost 3 bases, J lost 0 bases, and 13 bases lay in between. The CDR3 totals 16 residues. For the CDR3, the DNA is TGTGCCAGCAGCGCTCCGCCTCAGAGCTCCTACAATGAGCAGTTCTTC. It translates to CASSAPPQSSYNEQFF.

V and J are TRBV11-2 and TRBJ1-2; 7 nucleotides line up with TRBD1. The CDR3 has 13 amino acids. Germline V gives CDR1 SGHAT, CDR2 FQNNGV. Unmatched junction bases numbered 8, after V lost 5 bases and J lost 8 bases. The CDR3: CASSPAGTVGYTF. The CDR3 DNA reads TGTGCCAGCAGCCCCGCGGGGACAGTAGGCTACACCTTC.

The V and J genes are TRBV6-6 and TRBJ2-1, with D possibly TRBD1 on 6 matching bases. The CDR3 covers 11 residues. Per the germline V gene, CDR1 is MNHNY and CDR2 is SVGAGI (reference sequence). V was trimmed by 7 bases and J by 10 bases, leaving 11 bases between them. The DNA for the CDR3 is TGTGCCAGCAAAGGGGGTGTGGAGCAGTTCTTC. Translated: CASKGGVEQFF.

The genes are TRBV10-1 and TRBJ1-6; D not resolved. This CDR3 is 12 amino acids long. Germline lookup yields CDR1 WNHNN and CDR2 SYGVQD (reference sequence). Trimming took 7 bases from V and 7 from J, leaving 8 bases between them. The CDR3 here is CASNSGNSPLHF. The CDR3 nucleotides are TGCGCCAGCAATTCGGGAAATTCACCCCTCCACTTT.

This chain uses TRBV30 with TRBJ2-5; TRBD1 matches 9 bases. Unmatched junction bases numbered 9, after V lost 5 bases and J lost 2 bases. This CDR3 contains 15 residues. Germline V gene sequence: CDR1 GTSNPN, CDR2 SVGIG (reference sequence). The CDR3 bases are TGTGCCTGGGGACTGACAGGGGGTGGTCAAGAGACCCAGTACTTC. Protein sequence: CAWGLTGGGQETQYF.

V is TRBV5-1 and J is TRBJ2-2; no reliable D call. Trimming took 0 bases from V and 3 from J, leaving 6 bases between them. The CDR3 is made up of 14 amino acids. The germline gives CDR1 SGHRS, CDR2 YFSETQ. The DNA for the CDR3 is TGCGCCAGCAGCTTGGACCTTTACACCGGGGAGCTGTTTTTT. It translates to CASSLDLYTGELFF.

J is TRBJ1-2 and V is TRBV4-1; 9 positions match TRBD1. After removal of 4 bases from V and 4 bases from J, the junction contained 10 bases not matched to a gene. CDR1 and CDR2 (germline): MGHRA, YSYEKL. This CDR3 comprises 16 residues. CDR3 DNA: TGCGCCAGCAGCCCAACCGGGACAGGGTTTCGCTATGGCTACACCTTC. This encodes CASSPTGTGFRYGYTF.